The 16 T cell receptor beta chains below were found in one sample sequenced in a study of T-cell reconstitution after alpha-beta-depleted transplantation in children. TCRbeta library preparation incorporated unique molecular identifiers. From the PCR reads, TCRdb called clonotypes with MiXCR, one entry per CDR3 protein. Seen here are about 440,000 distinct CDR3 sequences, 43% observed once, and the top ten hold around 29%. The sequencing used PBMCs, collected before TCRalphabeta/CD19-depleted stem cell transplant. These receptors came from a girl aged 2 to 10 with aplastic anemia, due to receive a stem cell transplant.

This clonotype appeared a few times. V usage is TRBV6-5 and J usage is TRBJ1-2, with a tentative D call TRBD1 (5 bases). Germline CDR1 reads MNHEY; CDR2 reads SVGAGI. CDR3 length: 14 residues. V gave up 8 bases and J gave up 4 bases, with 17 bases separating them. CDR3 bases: TGTGCCAGCCGGGCGGGGGGGTCGCTCTATGGCTACACCTTC. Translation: CASRAGGSLYGYTF.

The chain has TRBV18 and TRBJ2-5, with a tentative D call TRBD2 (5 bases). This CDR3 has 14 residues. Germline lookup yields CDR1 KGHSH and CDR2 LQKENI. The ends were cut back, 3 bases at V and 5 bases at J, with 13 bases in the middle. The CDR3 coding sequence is TGTGCCAGCTCACCCTTAGCGATCGAGGAGACCCAGTACTTC. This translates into CASSPLAIEETQYF.

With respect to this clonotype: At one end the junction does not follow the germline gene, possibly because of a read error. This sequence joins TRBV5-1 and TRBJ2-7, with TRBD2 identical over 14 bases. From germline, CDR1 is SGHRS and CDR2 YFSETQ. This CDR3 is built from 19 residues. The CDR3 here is CASSHRGTSGRGPSSEQYF. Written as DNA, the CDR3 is TGCGCCAGCAGCCACCGCGGGACTAGCGGGAGAGGGCCCTCCTCCGAGCAGTACTTC.

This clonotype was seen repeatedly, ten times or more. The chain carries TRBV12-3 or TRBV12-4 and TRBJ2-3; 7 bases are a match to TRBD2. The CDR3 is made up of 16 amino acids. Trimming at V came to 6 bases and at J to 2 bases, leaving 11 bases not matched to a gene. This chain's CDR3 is CASRGLGRAVTDTQYF. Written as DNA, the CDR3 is TGTGCCAGCAGGGGCCTTGGGAGGGCCGTCACAGATACGCAGTATTTT.

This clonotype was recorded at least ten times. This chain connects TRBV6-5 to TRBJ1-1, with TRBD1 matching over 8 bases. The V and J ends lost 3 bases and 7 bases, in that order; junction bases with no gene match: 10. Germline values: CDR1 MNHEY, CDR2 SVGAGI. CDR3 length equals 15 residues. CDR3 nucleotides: TGTGCCAGCAGTTATAACGGCAGGGGGCTGGGTGAAGCTTTCTTT. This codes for CASSYNGRGLGEAFF.

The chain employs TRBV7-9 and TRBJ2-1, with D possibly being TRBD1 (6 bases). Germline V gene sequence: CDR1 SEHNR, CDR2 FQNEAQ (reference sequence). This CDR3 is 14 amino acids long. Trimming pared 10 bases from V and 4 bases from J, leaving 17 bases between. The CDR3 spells CATPSRGVYNEQFF. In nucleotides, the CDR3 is TGTGCCACCCCCAGCAGGGGCGTTTACAATGAGCAGTTCTTC.

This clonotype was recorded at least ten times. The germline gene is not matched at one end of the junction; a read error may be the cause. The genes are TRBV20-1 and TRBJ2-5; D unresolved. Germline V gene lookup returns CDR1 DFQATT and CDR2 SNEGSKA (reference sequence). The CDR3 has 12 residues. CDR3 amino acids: CSASRQQEAQYF. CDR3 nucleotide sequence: TGCAGTGCTAGCCGGCAGCAAGAGGCCCAGTACTTC.

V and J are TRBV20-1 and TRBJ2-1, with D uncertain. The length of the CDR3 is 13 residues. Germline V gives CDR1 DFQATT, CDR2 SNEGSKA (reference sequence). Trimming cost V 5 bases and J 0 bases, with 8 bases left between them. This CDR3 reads CSAPRDSYNEQFF. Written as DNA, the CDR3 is TGCAGTGCTCCGCGTGACTCCTACAATGAGCAGTTCTTC.

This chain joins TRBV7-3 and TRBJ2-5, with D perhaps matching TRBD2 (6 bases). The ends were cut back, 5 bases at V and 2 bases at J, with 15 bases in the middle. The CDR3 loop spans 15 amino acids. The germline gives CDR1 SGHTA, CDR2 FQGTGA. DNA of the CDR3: TGTGCCAGCAGCCAACATGGGGGGTCGCAAGAGACCCAGTACTTC. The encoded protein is CASSQHGGSQETQYF.

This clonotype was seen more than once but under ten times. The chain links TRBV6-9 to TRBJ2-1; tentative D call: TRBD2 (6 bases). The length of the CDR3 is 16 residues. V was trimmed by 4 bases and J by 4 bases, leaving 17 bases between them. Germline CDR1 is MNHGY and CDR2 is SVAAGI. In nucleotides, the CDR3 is TGTGCCAGCAGTTTCCCCCGCCTAGCGCGGTACAATGAGCAGTTCTTC. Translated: CASSFPRLARYNEQFF.

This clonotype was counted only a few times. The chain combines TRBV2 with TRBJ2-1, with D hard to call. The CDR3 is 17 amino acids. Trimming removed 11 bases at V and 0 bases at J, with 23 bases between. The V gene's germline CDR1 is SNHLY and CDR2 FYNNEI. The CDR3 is CAFCLSASASSYNEQFF. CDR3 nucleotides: TGTGCCTTCTGTTTATCGGCCAGCGCTAGCTCCTACAATGAGCAGTTCTTC.

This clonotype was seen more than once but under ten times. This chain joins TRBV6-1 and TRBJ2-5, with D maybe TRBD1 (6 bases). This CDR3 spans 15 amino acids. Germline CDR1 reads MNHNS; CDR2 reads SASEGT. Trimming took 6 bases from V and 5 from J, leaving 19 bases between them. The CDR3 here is CASSQTPGVAETQYF. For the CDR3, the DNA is TGTGCCAGCAGCCAGACGCCAGGGGTTGCGGAGACCCAGTACTTC.

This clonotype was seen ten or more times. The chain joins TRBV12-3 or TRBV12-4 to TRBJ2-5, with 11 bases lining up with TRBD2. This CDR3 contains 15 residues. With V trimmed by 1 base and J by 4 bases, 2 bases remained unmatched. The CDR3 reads CASSLGTSGRETQYF. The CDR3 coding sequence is TGTGCCAGCAGTTTAGGTACTAGCGGGAGAGAGACCCAGTACTTC.

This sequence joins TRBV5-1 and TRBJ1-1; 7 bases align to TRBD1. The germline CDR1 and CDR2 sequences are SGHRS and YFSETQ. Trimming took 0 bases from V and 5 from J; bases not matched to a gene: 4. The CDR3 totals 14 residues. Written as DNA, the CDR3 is TGCGCCAGCAGCTTGGGGGACAGTTGGACTGAAGCTTTCTTT. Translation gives CASSLGDSWTEAFF.

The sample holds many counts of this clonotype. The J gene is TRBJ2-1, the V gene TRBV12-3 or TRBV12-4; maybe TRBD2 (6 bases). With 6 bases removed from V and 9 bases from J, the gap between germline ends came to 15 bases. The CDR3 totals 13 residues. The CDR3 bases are TGTGCCAGCAGCCCCCGGAGGGGTAGTGAGCAGTTCTTC. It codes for CASSPRRGSEQFF.

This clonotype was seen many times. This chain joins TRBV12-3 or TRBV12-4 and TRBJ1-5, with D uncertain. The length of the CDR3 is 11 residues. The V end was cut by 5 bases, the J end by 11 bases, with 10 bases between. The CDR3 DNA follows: TGTGCCAGCAGTCGCGGGGTTTCCCAGCATTTT. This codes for CASSRGVSQHF.